This T cell receptor (beta chain) stems from a study of Ad26.COV2.S vaccination and SARS-CoV-2 variants. At the level of the study: Intramuscular Ad26.COV2.S doses were given once or twice, 56 days apart.

The study, taken as a whole, reports: Those who received the vaccine showed greater spike-specific TCR breadth than those given placebo. Breadth and depth estimates from TCRs may understate total T cell responses.

CDR3 size: 13 residues. The germline V gene has CDR1 MNHEY and CDR2 SVGAGI. V dropped 2 bases and J dropped 4 bases, with 8 bases sitting between them. Comment on this clone: As yet, its antigen is unknown.

The data were produced by immunoSEQ multiplex PCR, yet TCRdb's version contains in-frame clones alone and is incomplete. In the table there are about 680,000 clones, more than 70% of which are singletons. As to treatment: 19 received Ad26.COV2.S at low or high dose, single or two shots; several received placebo; per-sample allocation not given. The investigators took samples on day 63 after the first vaccine or placebo injection. This sequence originates from a person aged 18-65 years who received the Ad26.COV2.S COVID-19 vaccine or a placebo. The specimen was peripheral blood, collected in a trial of Ad26.COV2.S vaccine versus placebo. V is TRBV6-5 and J is TRBJ1-1; D might be TRBD1 (6 bases). The CDR3, as DNA: TGTGCCAGCAGTTACGAGGGGGGCACTGAAGCTTTCTTT. This gives the protein CASSYEGGTEAFF.